This T cell receptor beta chain was identified during a study of Ad26.COV2.S vaccination and SARS-CoV-2 variants. Notes on the study in general: Non-spike TCR breadth did not differ much between vaccine and placebo recipients. Breadth, reportedly substantial, characterized the spike-specific CD8+ and CD4+ T cell responses after vaccination. Vaccinated individuals (as opposed to placebo recipients) had higher spike-specific TCR breadth. Overall T cell responses may have been underestimated by the analyses of TCR breadth and depth.

The assay was immunoSEQ multiplex PCR, and TCRdb's table has in-frame clones only and misses some. The profile shows 150,000 to 200,000 clones, 70% to 90% of them singletons. A word on this clone: The antigen remains undetermined.

The material sequenced was peripheral blood, taken after recovery from COVID-19. The sequence came from a human donor who had recovered from COVID-19.

The CDR3 region has the DNA TGTGCCAGCAAGGGCGGCAGGTCGGGGAAAATGAACACTGAAGCTTTCTTT. Translation gives CASKGGRSGKMNTEAFF. The chain is built from TRBV28 and TRBJ1-1, with D unclear. This CDR3 region has 17 residues. V lost 7 bases and J lost 0, with 21 bases in between. The germline gives CDR1 MDHEN, CDR2 SYDVKM.